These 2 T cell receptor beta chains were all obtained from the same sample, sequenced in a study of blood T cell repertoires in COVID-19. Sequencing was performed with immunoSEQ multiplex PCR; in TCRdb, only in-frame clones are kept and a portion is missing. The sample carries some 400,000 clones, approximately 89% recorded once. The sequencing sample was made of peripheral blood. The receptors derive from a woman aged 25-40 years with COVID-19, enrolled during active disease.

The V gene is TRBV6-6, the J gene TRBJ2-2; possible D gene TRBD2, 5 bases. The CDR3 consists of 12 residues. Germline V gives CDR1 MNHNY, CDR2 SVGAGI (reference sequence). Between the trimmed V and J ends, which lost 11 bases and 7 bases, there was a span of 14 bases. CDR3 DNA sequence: TGTGCCGGTAAAACCGGGAACGGGGAGCTGTTTTTT. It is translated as CAGKTGNGELFF.

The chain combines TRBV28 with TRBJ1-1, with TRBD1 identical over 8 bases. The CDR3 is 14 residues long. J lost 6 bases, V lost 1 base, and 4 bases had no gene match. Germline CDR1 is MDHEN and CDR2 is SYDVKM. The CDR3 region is CASSLSTGGAEAFF. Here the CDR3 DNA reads TGTGCCAGCAGTTTATCCACAGGGGGGGCTGAAGCTTTCTTT.